This TCR beta chain was retrieved from a study of blood T cell repertoires in COVID-19. Study summary: Collection of acute and convalescent COVID-19 samples took place in the United States, Italy and Spain. Sample material is recorded as cDNA or gDNA derived from T cells, B-cell-depleted T cells, or PBMCs.

Per the authors' pipeline: Counts of nucleated cells, estimated from reference gene primer amplification, were obtained. TCRdb's copy holds only in-frame clones and misses some; the assay was immunoSEQ multiplex PCR. That table is the source of V, J and clone size, and D and trimming were worked out from the DNA. The repertoire holds 150,000 to 200,000 clones, with approximately 90% as singletons. Seattle patient enrollment occurred during active infection, with longitudinal follow-up thereafter. The origin of this receptor is a woman in her sixties or seventies with COVID-19, enrolled during active disease. The source material was peripheral blood.

In DNA form, the CDR3 reads TGTGCCAGCAGTTTGTCCACAACCCGGGGCAATCAGCCCCAGCATTTT. Protein product: CASSLSTTRGNQPQHF. This rearrangement joins TRBV28 to TRBJ1-5; D ambiguous. This CDR3 has 16 amino acids. With 3 bases removed from V and 2 bases from J, the gap between germline ends came to 14 bases. Per germline, CDR1 MDHEN and CDR2 SYDVKM.